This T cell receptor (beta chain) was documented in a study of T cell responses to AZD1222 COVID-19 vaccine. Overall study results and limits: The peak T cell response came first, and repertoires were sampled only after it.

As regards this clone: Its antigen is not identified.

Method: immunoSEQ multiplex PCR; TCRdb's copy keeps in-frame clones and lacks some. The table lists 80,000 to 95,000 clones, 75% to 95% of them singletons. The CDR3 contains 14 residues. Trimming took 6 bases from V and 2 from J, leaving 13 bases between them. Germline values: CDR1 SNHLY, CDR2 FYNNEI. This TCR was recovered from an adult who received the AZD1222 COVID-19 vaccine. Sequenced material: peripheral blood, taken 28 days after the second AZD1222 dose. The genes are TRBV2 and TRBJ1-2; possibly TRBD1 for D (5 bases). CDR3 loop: CASSPYGGNYGYTF. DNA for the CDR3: TGTGCCAGCAGCCCATATGGGGGGAACTATGGCTACACCTTC. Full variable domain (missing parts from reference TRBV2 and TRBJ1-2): EPEVTQTPSHQVTQMGQEVILRCVPISNHLYFYWYRQILGQKVEFLVSFYNNEISEKSEIFDDQFSVERPDGSNFTLKIRSTKLEDSAMYFCASSPYGGNYGYTFGSGTRLTVV.